Listed below are T cell receptor beta chains from one sample, sequenced in a study of cytomegalovirus exposure and HLA in healthy donors. Produced via immunoSEQ multiplex PCR; TCRdb's table is partial and in-frame only. The table lists tens of thousands of clones, 6.5% to 8% of them singletons, with 2.3% in the top ten. Sample: PBMCs. These receptors were collected from a man aged 45-65 years in good health and CMV-seronegative. CDR3s include the opening cysteine and the closing phenylalanine or tryptophan.

CDR3 length	V gene	CDR3 protein
12	TRBV29-1	CSVVFSGTEAFF
17	TRBV18	CASSPVGPGAGLDTQYF
19	TRBV11-1	CASSQIRPTGLSEGTEAFF
18	TRBV27	CASSSRGAGEGWGITQYF
15	TRBV6-5	CASSYSPRGGTEAFF
16	TRBV6-1	CASSEASGQGWNEQYF
14	TRBV4-2	CASSPWAGASTQYF
15	TRBV5-1	CASSSRPDSTAEAFF
15	TRBV7-9	CASSSDQPSGGQQFF
19	TRBV4-3	CASSQEWGPRTSGRLEQYF
13	TRBV27	CASSLSGSQPQHF
15	TRBV2	CASREGASDSDTQYF
14	TRBV6-5	CASSANRGGEKLFF
15	TRBV19	CASSIEDAGGDTQYF
15	TRBV5-4	CASSLPGLASHEQYF
12	TRBV30	CAWIKSTGELFF
18	TRBV7-9	CASSSPRTGSAGSYEQYF
16	TRBV5-1	CASSLMGGSSQETQYF
15	TRBV5-1	CASSLGTLNTGELFF
15	TRBV29-1	CSVKYRGLRWTEAFF
14	TRBV6-5	CASSEQNSNSPLHF
14	TRBV29-1	CSGTGTSGSLEQFF
19	TRBV7-2	CASSVHLFSVGELTGELFF
14	TRBV18	CASSPPFSGETQYF
14	TRBV9	CASSVEAVYNEQFF
13	TRBV27	CASSSGRLYGYTF
13	TRBV7-3	CASSLSQARELFF